Listed here are 4 T cell receptor beta chains from one sample, sequenced in a study of T cell responses to AZD1222 COVID-19 vaccine. TCRdb's table, derived via immunoSEQ multiplex PCR, lists solely in-frame clones and lacks some. The sample gives more than 85,000 clones, more than 75% of which show up once; 7% to 10% is in the top ten. The sample here was peripheral blood, taken on day 0 of AZD1222 vaccination. These receptors came from an adult in good health.

CDR3 nucleotides: TGTGCCAGCAGGGAACAGGGGTATGAAAAACTGTTTTTT. Encoded protein: CASREQGYEKLFF. This chain links TRBV2 with TRBJ1-4; TRBD1 aligns across 7 bases. Trimming cost V 6 bases and J 6 bases; bases outside gene matches: 4. Germline assignment: CDR1 SNHLY and CDR2 FYNNEI. This CDR3 has 13 amino acids.

The chain couples TRBV7-3 to TRBJ1-1, with a weak D call TRBD1 (5 bases). Per germline, CDR1 SGHTA and CDR2 FQGTGA. V dropped 1 base and J dropped 1 base, with 7 bases sitting between them. The CDR3 loop spans 14 amino acids. Here the CDR3 reads CASSLNRGNTEAFF. DNA of the CDR3: TGTGCCAGCAGCTTAAATAGGGGGAACACTGAAGCTTTCTTT.

The chain is built from TRBV19 and TRBJ1-2, with TRBD1 matching over 8 bases. J was trimmed by 4 bases and V by 4 bases; bases with no gene match: 17. Per the germline V gene, CDR1 is LNHDA and CDR2 is SQIVND (reference sequence). The CDR3 consists of 18 residues. The CDR3 nucleotides are TGTGCCAGTAGTAACAGCCCTCGCCTTGACAGGGGATCCTATGGCTACACCTTC. Its translation is CASSNSPRLDRGSYGYTF.

This clone was seen only once. In nucleotides, the CDR3 is TGCAGTGCTAGTCAATCGAAGACTGGAAACACCATATATTTT. Translation gives CSASQSKTGNTIYF. This rearrangement joins TRBV20-1 to TRBJ1-3; no reliable D call. V was trimmed by 3 bases and J by 2 bases, leaving 11 bases between them. The CDR3 sequence is 14 residues long. The germline V gene has CDR1 DFQATT and CDR2 SNEGSKA (reference sequence).